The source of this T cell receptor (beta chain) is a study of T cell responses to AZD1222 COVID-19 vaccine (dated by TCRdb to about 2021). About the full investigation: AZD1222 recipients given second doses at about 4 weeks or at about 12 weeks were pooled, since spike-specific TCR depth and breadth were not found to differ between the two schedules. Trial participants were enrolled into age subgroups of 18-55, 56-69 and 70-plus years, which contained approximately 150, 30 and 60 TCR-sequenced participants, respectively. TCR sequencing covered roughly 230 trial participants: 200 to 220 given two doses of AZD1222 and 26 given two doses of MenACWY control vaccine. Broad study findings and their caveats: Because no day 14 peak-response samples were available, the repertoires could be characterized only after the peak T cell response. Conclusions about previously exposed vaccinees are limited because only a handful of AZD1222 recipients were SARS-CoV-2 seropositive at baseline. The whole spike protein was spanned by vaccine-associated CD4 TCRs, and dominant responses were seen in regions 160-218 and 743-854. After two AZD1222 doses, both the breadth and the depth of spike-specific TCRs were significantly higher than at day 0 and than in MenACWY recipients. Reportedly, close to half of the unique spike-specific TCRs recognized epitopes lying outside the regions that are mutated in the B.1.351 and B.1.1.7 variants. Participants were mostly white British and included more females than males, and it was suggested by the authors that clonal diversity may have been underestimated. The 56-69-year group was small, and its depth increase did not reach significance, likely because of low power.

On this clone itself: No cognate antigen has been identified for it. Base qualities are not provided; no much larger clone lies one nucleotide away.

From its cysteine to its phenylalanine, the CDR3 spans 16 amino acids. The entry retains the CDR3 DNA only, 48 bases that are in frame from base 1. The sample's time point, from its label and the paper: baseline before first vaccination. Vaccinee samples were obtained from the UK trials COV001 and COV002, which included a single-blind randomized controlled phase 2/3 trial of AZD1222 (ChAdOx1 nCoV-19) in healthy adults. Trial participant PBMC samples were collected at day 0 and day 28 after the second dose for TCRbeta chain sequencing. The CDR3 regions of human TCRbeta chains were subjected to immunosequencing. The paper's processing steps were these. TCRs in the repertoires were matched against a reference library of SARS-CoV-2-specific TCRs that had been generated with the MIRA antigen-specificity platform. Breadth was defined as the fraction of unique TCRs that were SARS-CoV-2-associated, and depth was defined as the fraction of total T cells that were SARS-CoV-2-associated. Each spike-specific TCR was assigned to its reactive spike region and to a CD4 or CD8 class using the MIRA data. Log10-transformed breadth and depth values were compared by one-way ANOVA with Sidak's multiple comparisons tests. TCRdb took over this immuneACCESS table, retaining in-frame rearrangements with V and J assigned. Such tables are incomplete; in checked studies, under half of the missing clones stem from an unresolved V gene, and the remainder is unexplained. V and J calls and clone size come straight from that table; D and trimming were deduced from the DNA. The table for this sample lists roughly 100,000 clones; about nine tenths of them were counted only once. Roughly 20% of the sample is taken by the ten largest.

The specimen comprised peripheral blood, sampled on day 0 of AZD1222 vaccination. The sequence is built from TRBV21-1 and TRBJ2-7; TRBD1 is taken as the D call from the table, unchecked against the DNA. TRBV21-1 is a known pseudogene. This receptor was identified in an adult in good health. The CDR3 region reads CASSNRTVPDTYEQYF. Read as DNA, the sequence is TGTGCCAGCAGCAACCGGACAGTGCCCGATACCTACGAGCAGTACTTC.